These T cell receptor beta chains were read from a single sample in a study of T cells after yellow fever vaccination. TCRdb independently ran MiXCR on the 5' RACE reads; one entry per CDR3 protein. This table holds tens of thousands of distinct CDR3 sequences, just under 8% found once. The starting material was CD8+ T cells sorted from PBMCs, obtained on the day of the yellow fever booster vaccination. Receptor source: a man younger than 45 who received the YFV17D yellow fever vaccine. CDR3s include the opening cysteine and the closing phenylalanine or tryptophan. The order of the fields is J gene, V gene, CDR3 protein.

j_call: TRBJ2-2
v_call: TRBV27
cdr3_aa: CASSGTPYTGELFF

j_call: TRBJ1-2
v_call: TRBV12-3/TRBV12-4
cdr3_aa: CASSPLLGPNYGYTF

j_call: TRBJ2-1
v_call: TRBV7-8
cdr3_aa: CASRFAGEQFF

j_call: TRBJ2-1
v_call: TRBV5-4
cdr3_aa: CASSLMTSGGNEQFF

j_call: TRBJ2-1
v_call: TRBV4-3
cdr3_aa: CASSQDLLLGTGGFF

j_call: TRBJ2-7
v_call: TRBV6-5
cdr3_aa: CASSYSPSGNYEQYF

j_call: TRBJ2-7
v_call: TRBV29-1
cdr3_aa: CSATAYYEQYF

j_call: TRBJ2-3
v_call: TRBV7-8
cdr3_aa: CASSFSPVSGPSTDTQYF

j_call: TRBJ2-5
v_call: TRBV27
cdr3_aa: CASSLSGGLGETQYF

j_call: TRBJ2-2
v_call: TRBV11-2
cdr3_aa: CASSLRRDGELFF

j_call: TRBJ1-2
v_call: TRBV20-1
cdr3_aa: CSARDALGANYGYTF

j_call: TRBJ2-7
v_call: TRBV7-2
cdr3_aa: CASSLGAGDPHEQYF

j_call: TRBJ2-7
v_call: TRBV5-6
cdr3_aa: CASSTNGLTYEQYF

j_call: TRBJ2-7
v_call: TRBV7-2
cdr3_aa: CASSLGGLLFEQYF

j_call: TRBJ2-7
v_call: TRBV11-2
cdr3_aa: CASSSGWGYEQYF

j_call: TRBJ2-5
v_call: TRBV28
cdr3_aa: CASSFHLAGGEETQYF

j_call: TRBJ2-7
v_call: TRBV6-5
cdr3_aa: CASSHSGQGGYEQYF

j_call: TRBJ2-7
v_call: TRBV20-1
cdr3_aa: CSAIWASGSSYEQYF

j_call: TRBJ2-1
v_call: TRBV27
cdr3_aa: CASSSTELGLAGGGEQFF

j_call: TRBJ1-1
v_call: TRBV9
cdr3_aa: CASSVDGIGSEAFF

j_call: TRBJ1-5
v_call: TRBV6-1
cdr3_aa: CASSDLGASQPQHF

j_call: TRBJ2-1
v_call: TRBV12-3/TRBV12-4
cdr3_aa: CATGTGLTEQFF

j_call: TRBJ2-7
v_call: TRBV6-6
cdr3_aa: CAAGENEQYF

j_call: TRBJ1-1
v_call: TRBV7-6
cdr3_aa: CASRLGQGNTEAFF

j_call: TRBJ2-3
v_call: TRBV9
cdr3_aa: CASSVPGDTQYF

j_call: TRBJ1-1
v_call: TRBV20-1
cdr3_aa: CSAREGTGLEAFF

j_call: TRBJ2-7
v_call: TRBV6-5
cdr3_aa: CASSYPTGGFSYEQYF

j_call: TRBJ2-5
v_call: TRBV21-1
cdr3_aa: CASTNPRIQETQYF

j_call: TRBJ2-5
v_call: TRBV7-9
cdr3_aa: CASSPPAGQETQYF

j_call: TRBJ2-3
v_call: TRBV11-2
cdr3_aa: CASRPPGLEEDTQYF

j_call: TRBJ2-7
v_call: TRBV27
cdr3_aa: CASSLFGGGYEQYF

j_call: TRBJ2-7
v_call: TRBV7-2
cdr3_aa: CASSFDTAYEQYF

j_call: TRBJ2-7
v_call: TRBV27
cdr3_aa: CASMIGRGSYEQYF

j_call: TRBJ2-2
v_call: TRBV5-1
cdr3_aa: CASSGRETGELFF

j_call: TRBJ2-2
v_call: TRBV12-3/TRBV12-4
cdr3_aa: CASSPGTGWHTGELFF

j_call: TRBJ2-7
v_call: TRBV23-1
cdr3_aa: CASSQGGGFCYEQYF

j_call: TRBJ1-1
v_call: TRBV6-1
cdr3_aa: CASGAGPGTEAFF

j_call: TRBJ2-7
v_call: TRBV7-9
cdr3_aa: CASSLVDKPFYEQYF

j_call: TRBJ2-7
v_call: TRBV7-9
cdr3_aa: CASSLVGTYEQYF

j_call: TRBJ1-4
v_call: TRBV20-1
cdr3_aa: CSARDPILREKLFF

j_call: TRBJ2-1
v_call: TRBV5-5
cdr3_aa: CASSSTLINEQFF